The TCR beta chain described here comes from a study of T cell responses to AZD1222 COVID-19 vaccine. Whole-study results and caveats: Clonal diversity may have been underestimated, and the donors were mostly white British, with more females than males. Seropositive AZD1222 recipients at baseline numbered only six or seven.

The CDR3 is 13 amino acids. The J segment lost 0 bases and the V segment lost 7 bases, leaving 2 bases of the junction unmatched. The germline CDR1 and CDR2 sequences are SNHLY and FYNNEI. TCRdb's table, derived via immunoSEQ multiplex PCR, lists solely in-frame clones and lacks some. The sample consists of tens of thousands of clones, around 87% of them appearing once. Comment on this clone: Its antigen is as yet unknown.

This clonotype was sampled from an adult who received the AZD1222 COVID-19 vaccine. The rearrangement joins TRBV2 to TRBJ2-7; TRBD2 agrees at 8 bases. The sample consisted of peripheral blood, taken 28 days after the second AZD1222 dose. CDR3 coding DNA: TGTGCCAGCACGGGGGGGCCCTCCTACGAGCAGTACTTC. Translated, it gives CASTGGPSYEQYF.